Listed here are 6 T cell receptor beta chains from one sample, sequenced in a study of radiation and T cells in renal cell carcinoma. The treatment: 15 Gy SBRT to primary tumor, nephrectomy 4 weeks later. The data were produced by immunoSEQ multiplex PCR, yet TCRdb's version contains in-frame clones alone and is incomplete. The sample has about 12,000 clones; 33% are singletons. Sequenced here: tumor tissue, sampled from a patient whose treatment included radiotherapy and nephrectomy. These receptors originate from a man in his sixties with renal cell carcinoma.

J is TRBJ2-1 and V is TRBV19; TRBD2 aligns across 8 bases. Germline CDR1 reads LNHDA; CDR2 reads SQIVND (reference sequence). The CDR3 consists of 19 residues. J was trimmed by 7 bases and V by 3 bases; bases with no gene match: 20. The CDR3: CASSMGSPGVAGWLNEQFF. In nucleotides, the CDR3 is TGTGCCAGTAGTATGGGGAGCCCCGGTGTAGCGGGATGGTTGAATGAGCAGTTCTTC.

Judged by abundance, this clone is medium-sized. The chain carries TRBV25-1 and TRBJ2-5; D unclear. The germline V and J ends were trimmed by 4 bases and 4 bases, with 19 bases remaining between them. In germline, CDR1 is MGHDK, CDR2 SYGVNS. This CDR3 has 16 amino acids. Here the CDR3 DNA reads TGTGCCAGCAGTGGGGCTGGGCGCCAGCCAGGAGAGACCCAGTACTTC. Translating gives CASSGAGRQPGETQYF.

This clone is termed medium-sized. This chain connects TRBV29-1 to TRBJ1-2; tentatively, D is TRBD1 (5 bases). The germline V gene has CDR1 SQVTM and CDR2 ANQGSEA. This CDR3 spans 13 amino acids. V was cut by 4 bases and J by 0 bases, with 9 bases left in between. The CDR3 sequence: CSVGSGANYGYTF. CDR3 bases: TGCAGCGTTGGATCGGGGGCTAACTATGGCTACACCTTC.

The gene calls are TRBV4-1 and TRBJ1-2, with TRBD1 identical over 10 bases. V trimming: 4 bases; J trimming: 5 bases; junction bases outside the gene matches: 16. Germline-derived CDR1 and CDR2 are MGHRA and YSYEKL. The CDR3 is 18 amino acids. Here the CDR3 reads CASSLPIWTGGLWYGYTF. The CDR3 DNA sequence: TGCGCCAGCAGCCTCCCGATCTGGACAGGGGGTTTATGGTATGGCTACACCTTC.

This clone was seen more than once but under ten times. The CDR3 DNA follows: TGCGCCAGCAGCCATGGGAACAGCGGGAGGGCCTTTCAAGAGACCCAGTACTTC. Protein sequence: CASSHGNSGRAFQETQYF. The chain joins TRBV5-1 to TRBJ2-5, with 10 bases fitting TRBD2. This CDR3 has 18 amino acids. Germline lookup yields CDR1 SGHRS and CDR2 YFSETQ. V dropped 4 bases and J dropped 2; count of bases not matched to a gene: 14.

V usage is TRBV19 and J usage is TRBJ1-2; D remains ambiguous. The CDR3 is 13 residues long. Trimming stripped 6 bases from V and 7 bases from J, with 15 bases between. The germline V gene encodes CDR1 LNHDA and CDR2 SQIVND (reference sequence). The CDR3 nucleotides are TGTGCCAGTAGCCCCTTCGAATACGGTGGCTACACCTTC. Its protein is CASSPFEYGGYTF.